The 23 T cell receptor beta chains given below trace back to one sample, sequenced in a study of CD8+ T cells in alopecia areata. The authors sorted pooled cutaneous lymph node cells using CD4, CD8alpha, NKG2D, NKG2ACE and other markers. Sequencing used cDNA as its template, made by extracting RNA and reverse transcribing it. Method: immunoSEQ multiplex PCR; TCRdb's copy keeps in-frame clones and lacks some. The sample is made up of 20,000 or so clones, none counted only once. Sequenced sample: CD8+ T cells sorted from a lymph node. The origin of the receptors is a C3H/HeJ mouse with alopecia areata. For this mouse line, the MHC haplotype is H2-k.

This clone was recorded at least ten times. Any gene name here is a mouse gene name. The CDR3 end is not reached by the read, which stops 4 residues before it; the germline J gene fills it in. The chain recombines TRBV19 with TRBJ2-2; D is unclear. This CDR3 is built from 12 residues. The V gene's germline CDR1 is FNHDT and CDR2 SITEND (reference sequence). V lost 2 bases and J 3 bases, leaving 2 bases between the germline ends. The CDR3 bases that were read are TGTGCCAGCAGTATGGACACCGGG. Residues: CASSMDTG. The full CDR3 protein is CASSMDTGQLYF.

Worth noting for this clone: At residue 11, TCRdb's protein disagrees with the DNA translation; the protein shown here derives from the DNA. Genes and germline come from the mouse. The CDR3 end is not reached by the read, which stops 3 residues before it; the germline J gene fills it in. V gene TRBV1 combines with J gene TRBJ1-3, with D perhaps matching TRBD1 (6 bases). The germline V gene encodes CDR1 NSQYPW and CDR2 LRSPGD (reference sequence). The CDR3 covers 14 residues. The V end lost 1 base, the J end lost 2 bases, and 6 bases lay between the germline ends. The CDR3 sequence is CTCSAGQAGNTLYF. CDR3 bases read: TGCACCTGCAGTGCAGGACAGGCTGGAAATACG.

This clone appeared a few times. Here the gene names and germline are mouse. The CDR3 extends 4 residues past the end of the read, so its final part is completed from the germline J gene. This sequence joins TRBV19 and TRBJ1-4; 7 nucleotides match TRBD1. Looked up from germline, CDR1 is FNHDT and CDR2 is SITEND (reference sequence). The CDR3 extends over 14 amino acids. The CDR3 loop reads CASSMRGLGERLFF. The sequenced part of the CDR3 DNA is TGTGCCAGCAGTATGAGGGGGCTTGGCGAA. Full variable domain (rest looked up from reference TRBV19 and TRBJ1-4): GGIITQTPKFLIGQEGQKLTLKCQQNFNHDTMYWYRQDSGKGLRLIYYSITENDLQKGDLSEGYDASREKKSSFSLTVTSAQKNEMAVFLCASSMRGLGERLFFGHGTKLSVL.

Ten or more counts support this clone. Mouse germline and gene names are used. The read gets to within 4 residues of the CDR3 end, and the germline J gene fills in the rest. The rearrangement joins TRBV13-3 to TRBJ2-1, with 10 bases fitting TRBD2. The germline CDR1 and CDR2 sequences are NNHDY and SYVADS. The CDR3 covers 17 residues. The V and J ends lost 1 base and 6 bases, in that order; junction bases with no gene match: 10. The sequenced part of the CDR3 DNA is TGTGCCAGCAGTGATAACGGGCCCTGGGGGGGCTTTGCT. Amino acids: CASSDNGPWGGFA. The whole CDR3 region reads CASSDNGPWGGFAEQFF.

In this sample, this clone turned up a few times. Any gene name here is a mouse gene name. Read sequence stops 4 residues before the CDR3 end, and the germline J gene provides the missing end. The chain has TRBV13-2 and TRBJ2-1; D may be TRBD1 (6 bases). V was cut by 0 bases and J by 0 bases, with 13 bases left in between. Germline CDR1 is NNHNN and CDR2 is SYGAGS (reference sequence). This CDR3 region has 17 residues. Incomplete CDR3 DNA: TGTGCCAGCGGTGATGCACCAGGGGAGACTAACTATGCT. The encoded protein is CASGDAPGETNYA. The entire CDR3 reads CASGDAPGETNYAEQFF.

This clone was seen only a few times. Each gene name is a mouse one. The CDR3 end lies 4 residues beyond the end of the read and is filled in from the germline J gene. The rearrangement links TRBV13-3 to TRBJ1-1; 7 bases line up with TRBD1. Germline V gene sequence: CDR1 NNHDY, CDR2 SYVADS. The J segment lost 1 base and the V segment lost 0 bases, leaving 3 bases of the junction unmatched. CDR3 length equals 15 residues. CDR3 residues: CASSDAQGLNTEVFF. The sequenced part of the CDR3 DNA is TGTGCCAGCAGTGATGCACAGGGGCTAAACACA.

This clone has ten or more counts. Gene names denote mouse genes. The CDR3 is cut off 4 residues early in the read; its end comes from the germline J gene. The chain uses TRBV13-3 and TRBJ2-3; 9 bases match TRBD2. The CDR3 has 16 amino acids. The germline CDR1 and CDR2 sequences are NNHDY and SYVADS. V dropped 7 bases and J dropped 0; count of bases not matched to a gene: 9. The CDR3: CASLPGTGSSAETLYF. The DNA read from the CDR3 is TGTGCCAGCCTTCCCGGGACTGGGTCTAGTGCAGAA.

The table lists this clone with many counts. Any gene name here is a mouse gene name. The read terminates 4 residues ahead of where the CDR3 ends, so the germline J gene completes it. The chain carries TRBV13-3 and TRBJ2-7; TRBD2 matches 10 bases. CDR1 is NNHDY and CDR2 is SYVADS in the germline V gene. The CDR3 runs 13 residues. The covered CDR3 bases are TGTGCCAGCCAGGGACTGGGGACCAAT. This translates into CASQGLGTN. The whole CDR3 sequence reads CASQGLGTNEQYF.

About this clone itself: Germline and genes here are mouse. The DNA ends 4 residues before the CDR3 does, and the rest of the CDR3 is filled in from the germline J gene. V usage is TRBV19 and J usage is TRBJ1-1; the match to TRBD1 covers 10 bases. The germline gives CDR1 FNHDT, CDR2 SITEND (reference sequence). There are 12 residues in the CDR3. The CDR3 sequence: CASSRTGGEVFF. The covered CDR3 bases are TGTGCCAGCAGTCGGACAGGGGGA. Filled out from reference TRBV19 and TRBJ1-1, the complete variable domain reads GGIITQTPKFLIGQEGQKLTLKCQQNFNHDTMYWYRQDSGKGLRLIYYSITENDLQKGDLSEGYDASREKKSSFSLTVTSAQKNEMAVFLCASSRTGGEVFFGKGTRLTVV.

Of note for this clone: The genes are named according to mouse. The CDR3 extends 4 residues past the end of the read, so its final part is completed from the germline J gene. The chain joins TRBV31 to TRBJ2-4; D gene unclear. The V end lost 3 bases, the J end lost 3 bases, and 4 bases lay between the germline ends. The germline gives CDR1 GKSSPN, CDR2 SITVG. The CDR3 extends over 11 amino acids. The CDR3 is CAWRWQNTLYF. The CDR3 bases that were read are TGTGCCTGGAGGTGGCAAAAC. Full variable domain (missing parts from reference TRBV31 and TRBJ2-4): AQTIHQWPVAEIKAVGSPLSLGCTIKGKSSPNLYWYWQATGGTLQQLFYSITVGQVESVVQLNLSASRPKDDQFILSTEKLLLSHSGFYLCAWRWQNTLYFGAGTRLSVL.

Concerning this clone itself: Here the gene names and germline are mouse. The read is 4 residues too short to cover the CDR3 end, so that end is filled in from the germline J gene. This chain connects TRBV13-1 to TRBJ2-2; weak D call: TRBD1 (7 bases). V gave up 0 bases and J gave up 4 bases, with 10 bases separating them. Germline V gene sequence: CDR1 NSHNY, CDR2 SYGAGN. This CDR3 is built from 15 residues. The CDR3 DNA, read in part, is TGTGCCAGCAGTGATGAGGGGGCGCCCACCGGG. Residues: CASSDEGAPTG. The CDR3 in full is CASSDEGAPTGQLYF.

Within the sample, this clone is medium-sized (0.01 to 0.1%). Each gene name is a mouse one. CDR3 DNA, as far as it was read: TGCACCTGCAGTGCCGGGACAGCAAACTCC. This translates into CTCSAGTANS. The entire CDR3 is CTCSAGTANSDYTF. The chain recombines TRBV1 with TRBJ1-2; 7 bases fit TRBD1. From the germline J gene comes the end of the CDR3, since the read stops 4 residues before it. This CDR3 region has 14 residues. V gave up 3 bases and J gave up 0 bases; unmatched junction bases: 1. CDR1 is NSQYPW, CDR2 LRSPGD, per germline (reference sequence).

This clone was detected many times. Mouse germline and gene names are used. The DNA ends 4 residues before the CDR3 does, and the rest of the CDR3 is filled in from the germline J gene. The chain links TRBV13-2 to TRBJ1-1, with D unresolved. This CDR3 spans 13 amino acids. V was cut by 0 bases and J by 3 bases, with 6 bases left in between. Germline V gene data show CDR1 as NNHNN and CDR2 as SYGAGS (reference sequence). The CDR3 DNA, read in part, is TGTGCCAGCGGTGATGTTAGGGACACA. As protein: CASGDVRDT. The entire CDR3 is CASGDVRDTEVFF.

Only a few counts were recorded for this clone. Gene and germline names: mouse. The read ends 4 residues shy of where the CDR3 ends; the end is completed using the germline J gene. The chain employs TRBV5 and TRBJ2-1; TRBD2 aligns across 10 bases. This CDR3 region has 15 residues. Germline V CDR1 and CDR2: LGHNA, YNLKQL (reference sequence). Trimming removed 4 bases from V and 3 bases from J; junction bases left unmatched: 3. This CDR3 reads CASSRGLGAYAEQFF. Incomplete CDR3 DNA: TGTGCCAGCAGCCGTGGACTGGGGGCCTATGCT.

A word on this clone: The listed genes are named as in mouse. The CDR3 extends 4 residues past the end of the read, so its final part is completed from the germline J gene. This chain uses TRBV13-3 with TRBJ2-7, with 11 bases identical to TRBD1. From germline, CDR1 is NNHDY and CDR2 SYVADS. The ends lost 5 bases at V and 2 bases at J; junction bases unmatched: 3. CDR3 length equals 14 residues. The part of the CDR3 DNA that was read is TGTGCCAGCAGATGGGACAGGGGGACCTAT. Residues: CASRWDRGTY. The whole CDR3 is CASRWDRGTYEQYF.

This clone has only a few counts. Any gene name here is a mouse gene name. The CDR3 DNA, read in part, is TGCACCTGCAGTGGAGGGACAGCAAACACA. As protein: CTCSGGTANT. The full CDR3 sequence reads CTCSGGTANTEVFF. The V gene is TRBV1, the J gene TRBJ1-1; 7 bases match TRBD1. The missing CDR3 end, 4 residues past where the read stops, is filled in from the germline J gene. Germline trimming cut 4 bases from V and 0 bases from J; bases unmatched to any gene: 2. CDR1 is NSQYPW and CDR2 is LRSPGD in the germline V gene (reference sequence). CDR3 length equals 14 residues. Supplemented by reference TRBV1 and TRBJ1-1, the full variable domain reads VTLLEQNPRWRLVPRGQAVNLRCILKNSQYPWMSWYQQDLQKQLQWLFTLRSPGDKEVKSLPGADYLATRVTDTELRLQVANMSQGRTLYCTCSGGTANTEVFFGKGTRLTVV.

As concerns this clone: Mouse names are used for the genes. The CDR3 sequence is CASSNRDRADTQYF. CDR3 DNA (partial): TGTGCCAGCAGCAACCGGGACAGGGCCGAC. This chain joins TRBV5 and TRBJ2-5; 9 nucleotides agree with TRBD1. The read stops 4 residues short of the end of the CDR3; the missing end is completed from the germline J gene. In germline, CDR1 is LGHNA, CDR2 YNLKQL (reference sequence). There are 14 residues in the CDR3.

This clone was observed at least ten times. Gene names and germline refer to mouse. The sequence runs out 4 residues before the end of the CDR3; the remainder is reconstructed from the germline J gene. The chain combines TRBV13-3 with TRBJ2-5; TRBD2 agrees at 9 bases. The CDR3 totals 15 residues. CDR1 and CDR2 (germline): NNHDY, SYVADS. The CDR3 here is CASSPFRLGEDTQYF. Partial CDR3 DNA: TGTGCCAGCAGCCCCTTCCGACTGGGGGAAGAC.

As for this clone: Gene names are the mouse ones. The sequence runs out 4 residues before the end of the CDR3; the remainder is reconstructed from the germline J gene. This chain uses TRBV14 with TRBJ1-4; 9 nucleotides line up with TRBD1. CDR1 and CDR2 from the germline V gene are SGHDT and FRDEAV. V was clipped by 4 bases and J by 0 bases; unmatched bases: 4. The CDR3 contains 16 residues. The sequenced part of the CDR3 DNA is TGTGCCAGCAGTGTCGACAGGGGGGTTTCCAACGAA. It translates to CASSVDRGVSNE. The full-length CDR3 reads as CASSVDRGVSNERLFF.

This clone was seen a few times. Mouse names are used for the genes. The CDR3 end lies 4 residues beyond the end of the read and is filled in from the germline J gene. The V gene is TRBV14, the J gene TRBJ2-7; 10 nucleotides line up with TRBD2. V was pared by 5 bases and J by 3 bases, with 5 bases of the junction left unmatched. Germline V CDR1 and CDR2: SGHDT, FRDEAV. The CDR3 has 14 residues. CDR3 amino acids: CASSPGLGVYEQYF. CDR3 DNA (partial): TGTGCCAGCAGCCCCGGACTGGGGGTCTAT.

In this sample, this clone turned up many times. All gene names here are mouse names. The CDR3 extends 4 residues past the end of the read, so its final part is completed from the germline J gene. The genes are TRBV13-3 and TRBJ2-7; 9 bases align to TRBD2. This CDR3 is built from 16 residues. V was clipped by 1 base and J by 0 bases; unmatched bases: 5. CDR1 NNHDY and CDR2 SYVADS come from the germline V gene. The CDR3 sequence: CASSDPDWGHSYEQYF. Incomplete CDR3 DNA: TGTGCCAGCAGTGATCCTGACTGGGGGCACTCCTAT.

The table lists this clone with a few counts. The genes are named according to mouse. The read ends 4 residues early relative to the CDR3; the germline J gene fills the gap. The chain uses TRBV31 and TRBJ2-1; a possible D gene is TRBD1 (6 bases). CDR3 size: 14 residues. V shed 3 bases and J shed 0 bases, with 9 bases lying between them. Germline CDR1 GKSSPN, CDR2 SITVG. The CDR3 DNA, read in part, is TGTGCCTGGAGCCCGGACAGTAACTATGCT. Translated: CAWSPDSNYA. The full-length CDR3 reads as CAWSPDSNYAEQFF. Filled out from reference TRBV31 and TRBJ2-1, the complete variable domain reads AQTIHQWPVAEIKAVGSPLSLGCTIKGKSSPNLYWYWQATGGTLQQLFYSITVGQVESVVQLNLSASRPKDDQFILSTEKLLLSHSGFYLCAWSPDSNYAEQFFGPGTRLTVL.

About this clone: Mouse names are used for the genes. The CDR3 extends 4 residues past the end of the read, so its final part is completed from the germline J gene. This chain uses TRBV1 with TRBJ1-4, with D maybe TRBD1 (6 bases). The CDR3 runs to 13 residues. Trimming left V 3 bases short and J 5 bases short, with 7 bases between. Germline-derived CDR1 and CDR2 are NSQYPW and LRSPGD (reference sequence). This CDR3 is CTCSAGTNERLFF. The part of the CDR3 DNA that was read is TGCACCTGCAGTGCTGGGACAAACGAA.